This T cell receptor beta chain was documented in a study of shared clonotypes between healthy human individuals. Using immunoSEQ multiplex PCR, the repertoire was profiled, and TCRdb retains in-frame clones only, with some absent. The sample holds millions of clones; more than 80% are singletons and the top ten take 0.39%. Study results and limitations: The four-donor shared clonotypes exceeded non-shared clonotypes in generation probability, with non-shared ones scoring lower.

This clone was seen only once. Its antigen is unknown. Germline V gives CDR1 MDHEN, CDR2 SYDVKM. The CDR3 runs to 13 residues. V was clipped by 2 bases and J by 4 bases, with 9 bases between them. Sample: naive CD4+ T cells from PBMCs. Described subset: CD45RA+ positively selected. The rearrangement links TRBV28 to TRBJ2-7; D gene uncertain. This clonotype was sampled from a man between 18 and 29 years old in good health. Some clones in this sample may be carry-over from other donors' samples. CDR3 bases: TGTGCCAGCAGTTTAAACAGCCAATACGAGCAGTACTTC. Protein: CASSLNSQYEQYF.